The entry that follows covers one T cell receptor (beta chain) sequence. Its antigen is still unknown. The sample belongs to a study of cytomegalovirus exposure and HLA in healthy donors. Study conclusions and caveats: Researchers reportedly found TCR beta sequences accurately predicted most subjects' HLA-A and HLA-B alleles.

Nominal health characterized the donors when sampled, though unrecorded immune exposures were likely. The trim removed 2 bases at V and 3 bases at J, leaving 4 bases unmatched. This CDR3 region has 14 residues. Germline CDR1 reads MNHEY; CDR2 reads SVGAGI. The PCR employed 60 Vbeta primers together with 13 Jbeta primers. The data were produced by immunoSEQ multiplex PCR, yet TCRdb's version contains in-frame clones alone and is incomplete. With under 200,000 clones in the sample, the ten largest clones hold about 6.5%. The sequencing sample was made of PBMCs. J is TRBJ2-7 and V is TRBV6-5; 7 nucleotides align to TRBD2. The sequence was obtained from a man aged 30 to 39 in good health and CMV-seronegative. CDR3 amino acids: CASSYPRGVYEQYF. In nucleotides, the CDR3 is TGTGCCAGCAGTTACCCACGGGGGGTCTACGAGCAGTACTTC.